Below, 24 T cell receptor beta chains from the same sample are listed, as sequenced in a study of blood T cell repertoires in COVID-19. Method: immunoSEQ multiplex PCR; TCRdb's copy keeps in-frame clones and lacks some. This sample has around 97,000 clones, with 87% found just once. Sequenced: peripheral blood. Receptors originate from a human donor in a cohort sampled during active COVID-19.

This clone came up a few times. The chain joins TRBV7-9 to TRBJ1-6; the D is unclear. Germline values: CDR1 SEHNR, CDR2 FQNEAQ (reference sequence). This CDR3 is 13 amino acids long. Trimming left V 5 bases short and J 8 bases short, with 10 bases between. The CDR3 sequence: CASSPEADSPLHF. The CDR3 DNA reads TGTGCCAGCAGCCCCGAGGCCGATTCACCCCTCCACTTT.

The V call is TRBV5-4, the J call TRBJ1-3; D unclear. V dropped 4 bases and J dropped 2 bases, with 7 bases sitting between them. Germline V gene data show CDR1 as SGHNT and CDR2 as YYREEE (reference sequence). CDR3 length equals 13 residues. The CDR3 region has the DNA TGTGCCAGCAGCCCCCTAACTGGAAACACCATATATTTT. Amino acids: CASSPLTGNTIYF.

The V call is TRBV19, the J call TRBJ1-6; the D is unclear. Germline V gives CDR1 LNHDA, CDR2 SQIVND (reference sequence). V was cut by 0 bases and J by 6 bases, with 18 bases left in between. CDR3 size: 18 residues. The CDR3 bases are TGTGCCAGTAGTATAGATAATTTCGTCGGTTTGCTTAATTCACCCCTCCACTTT. Translated: CASSIDNFVGLLNSPLHF.

This chain connects TRBV2 to TRBJ2-5; no clear D gene. The CDR3 runs 14 residues. In germline, CDR1 is SNHLY, CDR2 FYNNEI. V shed 3 bases and J shed 3 bases, with 11 bases lying between them. CDR3 in DNA: TGTGCCAGCAGTGATGTGTACTATAAAGAGACCCAGTACTTC. This gives the protein CASSDVYYKETQYF.

The chain couples TRBV4-1 to TRBJ2-1; D perhaps matches TRBD1 (6 bases). There are 16 residues in the CDR3. The V end lost 4 bases, the J end lost 5 bases, and 18 bases lay between the germline ends. Germline CDR1 reads MGHRA; CDR2 reads YSYEKL. The CDR3 DNA reads TGCGCCAGCAGCCCCCACAGGGCCCCTGGGGACAATGAGCAGTTCTTC. As protein: CASSPHRAPGDNEQFF.

The chain carries TRBV3-1 (or the pseudogene TRBV3-2) and TRBJ2-3, with 12 nucleotides matching TRBD2. The CDR3 contains 18 residues. The germline V gene encodes CDR1 LGHDT and CDR2 YNNKEL (reference sequence). V lost 0 bases, J lost 3 bases, and 7 bases stayed unmatched. CDR3 DNA sequence: TGTGCCAGCAGCCAAGAGCGGCTAGCGGGGGGGCAAACAGATACGCAGTATTTT. Translating gives CASSQERLAGGQTDTQYF.

This chain links TRBV6-2 or TRBV6-3 with TRBJ1-5; 8 bases agree with TRBD1. Germline V gene lookup returns CDR1 MNHEY and CDR2 SVGEGT. The CDR3 spans 15 residues. Trimming removed 4 bases from V and 5 bases from J; junction bases left unmatched: 7. This CDR3 reads CASSLLGQGHQPQHF. CDR3 coding DNA: TGTGCCAGCAGTTTACTAGGACAGGGTCATCAGCCCCAGCATTTT.

As DNA, the CDR3 is TGCGCCAGCAGGGTCGCGATATACCAAACTAATGAAAAACTGTTTTTT. Its translation is CASRVAIYQTNEKLFF. This chain connects TRBV4-3 to TRBJ1-4; no clear D gene. The CDR3 consists of 16 residues. Germline V gives CDR1 LGHNA, CDR2 YSLEER. V gave up 6 bases and J gave up 1 base, with 15 bases separating them.

The chain has TRBV2 and TRBJ2-5; D might be TRBD2 (5 bases). Looked up from germline, CDR1 is SNHLY and CDR2 is FYNNEI. Trimming removed 6 bases from V and 5 bases from J, with 10 bases in between. The CDR3 runs 12 residues. The CDR3 bases are TGTGCCAGCAGGCCTCTAGCTGAGACCCAGTACTTC. Encoded protein: CASRPLAETQYF.

The chain employs TRBV7-2 and TRBJ2-1, with TRBD2 identical over 10 bases. The CDR3 spans 16 residues. Losses at the gene ends were 4 bases for V and 5 bases for J; bases not matched to a gene: 8. CDR1 is SGHTA, CDR2 FQGNSA, per germline. CDR3 sequence (DNA): TGTGCCAGCAGCTCCTGGACTAGCGGATTGAACAATGAGCAGTTCTTC. It translates to CASSSWTSGLNNEQFF.

The chain has TRBV7-2 and TRBJ1-2; D not certain. This CDR3 region has 15 residues. Germline CDR1 is SGHTA and CDR2 is FQGNSA. Trimming cost V 1 base and J 5 bases, with 14 bases left between them. The CDR3 DNA sequence: TGTGCCAGCAGCTTAGAACTCGGGGTTAGGTATGGCTACACCTTC. It codes for CASSLELGVRYGYTF.

The chain combines TRBV6-5 with TRBJ2-1, with TRBD2 as a possible D gene (6 bases). V was pared by 7 bases and J by 8 bases, with 12 bases between. Germline V CDR1 and CDR2: MNHEY, SVGAGI. There are 12 residues in the CDR3. CDR3 loop: CASNIPGDEQFF. The CDR3 DNA sequence: TGTGCCAGCAACATACCGGGGGATGAGCAGTTCTTC.

The gene calls are TRBV10-3 and TRBJ2-1; 10 bases line up with TRBD2. The CDR3 spans 16 residues. The germline V gene has CDR1 ENHRY and CDR2 SYGVKD. Trimming took 4 bases from V and 3 from J; bases not matched to a gene: 6. CDR3 in amino acids: CAISAVAGGYYNEQFF. The CDR3 DNA reads TGTGCCATCAGTGCAGTAGCGGGAGGCTACTACAATGAGCAGTTCTTC.

The genes are TRBV5-5 and TRBJ2-1, with TRBD2 matching over 13 bases. Germline loops: CDR1 SGHKS, CDR2 YYEKEE (reference sequence). V gave up 4 bases and J gave up 6 bases; unmatched junction bases: 4. The CDR3 extends over 15 amino acids. CDR3 amino acids: CASSAGLAGANEQFF. CDR3 DNA: TGTGCCAGCAGCGCCGGACTAGCGGGGGCCAATGAGCAGTTCTTC.

V usage is TRBV9 and J usage is TRBJ2-3, with 7 positions matching TRBD2. The V segment lost 4 bases and the J segment 2 bases; nucleotides outside the gene matches: 16. Germline values: CDR1 SGDLS, CDR2 YYNGEE. This CDR3 has 18 amino acids. The CDR3: CASSFRPAASGYTDTQYF. The CDR3 bases are TGTGCCAGCAGCTTTCGCCCTGCGGCTAGCGGATACACAGATACGCAGTATTTT.

Only one count was recorded for this clone. The rearrangement joins TRBV28 to TRBJ2-3, with 7 bases that match TRBD2. V trimming: 10 bases; J trimming: 6 bases; junction bases outside the gene matches: 16. Germline assignment: CDR1 MDHEN and CDR2 SYDVKM. The CDR3 covers 15 residues. The CDR3 reads CATATVGRVGDTQYF. The CDR3 nucleotides are TGTGCCACCGCCACCGTTGGGAGGGTCGGGGATACGCAGTATTTT.

The chain combines TRBV19 with TRBJ1-5, with D maybe TRBD1 (5 bases). CDR3 length: 15 amino acids. The germline V gene has CDR1 LNHDA and CDR2 SQIVND (reference sequence). The V end lost 9 bases, the J end lost 3 bases, and 18 bases lay between the germline ends. The CDR3 sequence: CASSNWGWLNQPQHF. The CDR3 DNA reads TGTGCCAGCTCGAACTGGGGCTGGCTCAATCAGCCCCAGCATTTT.

The chain joins TRBV12-3 or TRBV12-4 to TRBJ1-2, with D tentatively TRBD1 (6 bases). The V end lost 3 bases, the J end lost 9 bases, and 14 bases lay between the germline ends. The CDR3 has 13 amino acids. This CDR3 is CASSFRRGTSYTF. CDR3 DNA sequence: TGTGCCAGCAGTTTCCGCAGGGGTACTAGCTACACCTTC.

The gene calls are TRBV19 and TRBJ2-5, with D tentatively TRBD1 (5 bases). Trimming removed 1 base at V and 4 bases at J, with 10 bases between. Germline CDR1 is LNHDA and CDR2 is SQIVND (reference sequence). The CDR3 consists of 14 residues. The DNA for the CDR3 is TGTGCCAGTAGTATAGTAGGCCAGGGAGAGACCCAGTACTTC. As protein: CASSIVGQGETQYF.

The J gene is TRBJ2-3, the V gene TRBV24-1; the D gene is possibly TRBD1 (5 bases). Looked up from germline, CDR1 is KGHDR and CDR2 is SFDVKD. V was trimmed by 4 bases and J by 0 bases, leaving 10 bases between them. The CDR3 is made up of 15 amino acids. CDR3 in DNA: TGTGCCACCAGTGAAAAACAGGCTAGCACAGATACGCAGTATTTT. It specifies CATSEKQASTDTQYF.

CDR3 coding DNA: TGTGCCAGCAGTTCCTCGTCCGTCGGGGCCCAGTACTTC. It yields the protein CASSSSSVGAQYF. This sequence joins TRBV6-5 and TRBJ2-5; maybe TRBD2 (5 bases). The V and J ends lost 4 bases and 9 bases respectively, with 15 bases between them. CDR3 length: 13 amino acids. Per the germline V gene, CDR1 is MNHEY and CDR2 is SVGAGI.

The genes are TRBV3-1 (or the pseudogene TRBV3-2) and TRBJ2-7, with D hard to call. There are 14 residues in the CDR3. Germline assignment: CDR1 LGHDT and CDR2 YNNKEL (reference sequence). V lost 4 bases and J lost 0, with 10 bases in between. The CDR3 bases are TGTGCCAGCAGCCGAACGAGCGTCTCCTACGAGCAGTACTTC. It is translated as CASSRTSVSYEQYF.

The chain links TRBV2 to TRBJ1-5; D is possibly TRBD1 (5 bases). The V end lost 4 bases, the J end lost 2 bases, and 9 bases lay between the germline ends. CDR1 is SNHLY, CDR2 FYNNEI, per germline. The CDR3 sequence is 14 residues long. CDR3 sequence reads: CASSAGPGNQPQHF. CDR3 nucleotides: TGTGCCAGCAGTGCAGGGCCCGGCAATCAGCCCCAGCATTTT.

The chain combines TRBV3-1 (or the pseudogene TRBV3-2) with TRBJ2-1, with TRBD1 matching over 11 bases. Germline-derived CDR1 and CDR2 are LGHDT and YNNKEL (reference sequence). The V and J ends lost 4 bases and 5 bases, in that order; junction bases with no gene match: 4. The CDR3 has 15 residues. In DNA form, the CDR3 reads TGTGCCAGCAGCCTTTGGACAGGGGGCCACAATGAGCAGTTCTTC. It specifies CASSLWTGGHNEQFF.